These 16 T cell receptor beta chains were sequenced from one sample in a study of control samples from healthy donors and cancer patients. Only in-frame clones appear in the TCRdb table, and some are missing; sequencing was by immunoSEQ multiplex PCR. This repertoire shows about 110,000 clones, around 80% found once; its top ten account for approximately 6.7%. Input material: blood. Receptors originate from a young man in good health.

This clone was counted a few times. The chain employs TRBV11-2 and TRBJ1-3, with TRBD1 matching over 7 bases. The CDR3 loop spans 15 amino acids. With 6 bases clipped from V and 2 bases from J, the junction kept 7 bases outside the gene matches. Germline lookup yields CDR1 SGHAT and CDR2 FQNNGV. CDR3 DNA sequence: TGTGCCAGCAGTCCCGACAGGGTGGCTGGAAACACCATATATTTT. This codes for CASSPDRVAGNTIYF. The whole variable domain, remainder taken from reference TRBV11-2 and TRBJ1-3, is EAGVAQSPRYKIIEKRQSVAFWCNPISGHATLYWYQQILGQGPKLLIQFQNNGVVDDSQLPKDRFSAERLKGVDSTLKIQPAKLEDSAVYLCASSPDRVAGNTIYFGEGSWLTVV.

The chain recombines TRBV7-8 with TRBJ1-2; maybe TRBD1 (5 bases). Per the germline V gene, CDR1 is SGHVS and CDR2 is FQNEAQ. This CDR3 is 20 amino acids long. V lost 1 base to trimming and J lost 8 bases, with 32 bases between them. CDR3 in amino acids: CASSLGTYARDLLPSRGYTF. The CDR3 nucleotides read TGTGCCAGCAGCTTAGGGACTTACGCCCGGGACCTCCTTCCGTCTCGAGGCTACACCTTC.

The chain has TRBV5-8 and TRBJ1-5, with D possibly matching TRBD1 (6 bases). CDR3 length: 16 residues. V gave up 2 bases and J gave up 7 bases, with 19 bases separating them. Looked up from germline, CDR1 is SGHTS and CDR2 is YDEGEE. The chain's CDR3 is CASSFWGGGGRQPQHF. As DNA, the CDR3 is TGTGCCAGCAGCTTCTGGGGGGGCGGGGGAAGGCAGCCCCAGCATTTT.

This chain connects TRBV6-5 to TRBJ2-7; D is possibly TRBD2 (5 bases). CDR1 is MNHEY and CDR2 is SVGAGI in the germline V gene. The V end lost 6 bases, the J end lost 5 bases, and 20 bases lay between the germline ends. This CDR3 is built from 15 residues. In nucleotides, the CDR3 is TGTGCCAGCAGAGCGGCCCCGTTTGGTCTCCACGAGCAGTACGTC. Translated: CASRAAPFGLHEQYV.

The chain links TRBV27 to TRBJ2-7, with D possibly matching TRBD1 (7 bases). The V gene's germline CDR1 is MNHEY and CDR2 SMNVEV (reference sequence). This CDR3 has 14 amino acids. V lost 6 bases, J lost 2 bases, and 14 bases lay in between. CDR3 DNA sequence: TGTGCCAGCAGCCGCGGGACAGAGCCCTACGAGCAGTACTTC. Protein product: CASSRGTEPYEQYF.

The J gene is TRBJ2-1, the V gene TRBV20-1; the D is unclear. There are 12 residues in the CDR3. Trimming shortened V by 3 bases and J by 6 bases, and 9 bases separated the two germline ends. Germline CDR1 reads DFQATT; CDR2 reads SNEGSKA (reference sequence). The CDR3 DNA sequence: TGCAGTGCTAGTTTTGTGGTCAATGAGCAGTTCTTC. As protein: CSASFVVNEQFF.

This rearrangement joins TRBV30 to TRBJ1-5; D is perhaps TRBD1 (5 bases). Germline V gene data show CDR1 as GTSNPN and CDR2 as SVGIG (reference sequence). The CDR3 has 13 residues. V dropped 0 bases and J dropped 4 bases, with 7 bases sitting between them. CDR3 DNA sequence: TGTGCCTGGAGTGTATCAGGGAATCAGCCCCAGCATTTT. Translated, it gives CAWSVSGNQPQHF. The entire variable domain, with the rest obtained from reference TRBV30 and TRBJ1-5, is as follows: SQTIHQWPATLVQPVGSPLSLECTVEGTSNPNLYWYRQAAGRGLQLLFYSVGIGQISSEVPQNLSASRPQDRQFILSSKKLLLSDSGFYLCAWSVSGNQPQHFGDGTRLSIL.

The V call is TRBV4-1, the J call TRBJ1-1; D remains unclear. Trimming pared 3 bases from V and 3 bases from J, leaving 14 bases between. Looked up from germline, CDR1 is MGHRA and CDR2 is YSYEKL. The CDR3 totals 15 residues. CDR3 loop: CASSHLTDEYTEAFF. For the CDR3, the DNA is TGCGCCAGCAGCCATCTCACGGATGAGTACACTGAAGCTTTCTTT.

V and J are TRBV6-1 and TRBJ1-4; perhaps TRBD1 as D (6 bases). V was trimmed by 3 bases and J by 5 bases, leaving 16 bases between them. Germline V gene lookup returns CDR1 MNHNS and CDR2 SASEGT. The CDR3 runs to 16 residues. The CDR3 loop is CASSDLSRGGNEKLFF. CDR3 sequence (DNA): TGTGCCAGCAGTGACTTGAGCAGGGGTGGGAATGAAAAACTGTTTTTT.

The chain employs TRBV6-6 and TRBJ2-2, with D possibly being TRBD1 (6 bases). V was clipped by 4 bases and J by 1 base, with 7 bases between them. This CDR3 has 14 residues. Germline CDR1 MNHNY, CDR2 SVGAGI (reference sequence). The CDR3 sequence: CASSLGQNTGELFF. The CDR3 DNA reads TGTGCCAGCAGTTTGGGACAGAACACCGGGGAGCTGTTTTTT.

V and J are TRBV28 and TRBJ2-7, with 14 bases identical to TRBD2. The CDR3 length is 19 residues. Germline loops: CDR1 MDHEN, CDR2 SYDVKM. Trimming cost V 3 bases and J 0 bases; bases outside gene matches: 10. The CDR3 coding sequence is TGTGCCAGCAGTTTCCCAGGGACTAGCGGGGGTCCTAGCTCCTACGAGCAGTACTTC. This sequence encodes CASSFPGTSGGPSSYEQYF.

The chain carries TRBV27 and TRBJ1-2; D remains ambiguous. This CDR3 region has 15 residues. Germline values: CDR1 MNHEY, CDR2 SMNVEV (reference sequence). The V gene lost 4 bases and the J gene lost 0 bases, with 12 bases spanning the gap. The CDR3 nucleotides read TGTGCCAGCAGTTCTCCGGGAAAAGCTAACTATGGCTACACCTTC. Translated: CASSSPGKANYGYTF.

The V and J genes are TRBV19 and TRBJ2-1, with 9 positions matching TRBD2. The germline V gene has CDR1 LNHDA and CDR2 SQIVND (reference sequence). This CDR3 has 15 residues. After removal of 10 bases from V and 2 bases from J, the junction contained 9 bases not matched to a gene. The CDR3 sequence is CATQQQRGAYNEQFF. The CDR3 bases are TGTGCCACCCAACAGCAGCGGGGGGCCTACAATGAGCAGTTCTTC.

The J gene is TRBJ1-4, the V gene TRBV6-1; 10 bases are a match to TRBD1. The CDR3 covers 16 residues. CDR1 is MNHNS, CDR2 SASEGT, per germline. J lost 8 bases, V lost 3 bases, and 9 bases had no gene match. CDR3 nucleotides: TGTGCCAGCAGTGACCGCGTGGGACAGGGGAACGAAAAACTGTTTTTT. It encodes CASSDRVGQGNEKLFF.

The rearrangement joins TRBV12-3 or TRBV12-4 to TRBJ2-1, with D perhaps given as TRBD1 or TRBD2 (6 bases each). The CDR3 is 13 residues long. Trimming left V 3 bases short and J 6 bases short, with 9 bases between. The CDR3 sequence: CASSLGGFNEQFF. CDR3 bases: TGTGCCAGCAGTTTGGGGGGCTTCAATGAGCAGTTCTTC.

The J gene is TRBJ2-5, the V gene TRBV27; TRBD2 agrees at 8 bases. The germline gives CDR1 MNHEY, CDR2 SMNVEV (reference sequence). The CDR3 length is 17 residues. V was pared by 5 bases and J by 5 bases, with 16 bases of the junction left unmatched. In nucleotides, the CDR3 is TGTGCCAGCAGTACGAGAGTTTACGGGGGGGTCGGGGAGACCCAGTACTTC. Amino acids: CASSTRVYGGVGETQYF.